This passage covers 21 T cell receptor beta chains from one sample sequenced in a study of long-term antiretroviral therapy in people with HIV. Version v3.0 of the immunoSEQ assay ran at survey level. The method was immunoSEQ multiplex PCR; TCRdb's version includes in-frame clones alone and lacks a portion of them. Altogether 8,500 to 10,000 clones are present, about 77% being singletons, with the ten largest covering about 15%. This sample comprised unsorted PBMCs, obtained 0.4 years before starting antiretroviral therapy. The receptors were gathered from a man aged 25 to 40 with HIV.

The V and J genes are TRBV30 and TRBJ2-7; tentative D call: TRBD2 (6 bases). Per the germline V gene, CDR1 is GTSNPN and CDR2 is SVGIG (reference sequence). The CDR3 consists of 12 residues. V was cut by 3 bases and J by 3 bases, with 9 bases left in between. The CDR3 bases are TGTGCCTGGAGCCTAGCGCTCTACGAGCAGTACTTC. Residues: CAWSLALYEQYF. The whole variable domain, remainder taken from reference TRBV30 and TRBJ2-7, is SQTIHQWPATLVQPVGSPLSLECTVEGTSNPNLYWYRQAAGRGLQLLFYSVGIGQISSEVPQNLSASRPQDRQFILSSKKLLLSDSGFYLCAWSLALYEQYFGPGTRLTVT.

J is TRBJ1-1 and V is TRBV27; 9 positions agree with TRBD1. CDR1 is MNHEY and CDR2 is SMNVEV in the germline V gene (reference sequence). The CDR3 sequence is 13 residues long. After removal of 6 bases from V and 7 bases from J, the junction contained 6 bases not matched to a gene. CDR3: CASSLTGGHEAFF. For the CDR3, the DNA is TGTGCCAGCAGCCTCACAGGGGGCCATGAAGCTTTCTTT.

This chain uses TRBV10-3 with TRBJ2-7, with TRBD1 as a possible D gene (6 bases). CDR3 length: 12 residues. Germline lookup yields CDR1 ENHRY and CDR2 SYGVKD. V was trimmed by 10 bases and J by 6 bases, leaving 16 bases between them. The CDR3 is CASSPGASEQYF. Here the CDR3 DNA reads TGTGCCAGCTCCCCAGGGGCGAGCGAGCAGTACTTC.

The chain is built from TRBV15 and TRBJ1-5; D is undetermined. The CDR3 spans 15 residues. Germline loops: CDR1 LNHNV, CDR2 YYDKDF (reference sequence). V lost 1 base and J 0 bases, leaving 7 bases between the germline ends. CDR3 DNA sequence: TGTGCCACCAGCAGAGCCCCAACTAGCAATCAGCCCCAGCATTTT. Translating gives CATSRAPTSNQPQHF.

The chain is built from TRBV14 and TRBJ2-7, with D uncertain. This CDR3 is 13 amino acids long. CDR1 and CDR2 from the germline V gene are SGHDN and FVKESK. The V end lost 3 bases, the J end lost 3 bases, and 9 bases lay between the germline ends. CDR3 sequence: CASSQAILYEQYF. The CDR3 DNA reads as TGTGCCAGCAGCCAGGCTATCCTCTACGAGCAGTACTTC.

This chain connects TRBV18 to TRBJ1-6, with 7 bases matching TRBD1. The CDR3 extends over 15 amino acids. With 3 bases clipped from V and 6 bases from J, the junction kept 5 bases outside the gene matches. Per the germline V gene, CDR1 is KGHSH and CDR2 is LQKENI. The CDR3 nucleotides read TGTGCCAGCTCACCTCAGGGGGATAGTAATTCACCCCTCCACTTT. Protein sequence: CASSPQGDSNSPLHF.

The chain carries TRBV7-9 and TRBJ1-2; no definite D call. Germline CDR1 is SEHNR and CDR2 is FQNEAQ (reference sequence). This CDR3 comprises 14 residues. With 0 bases removed from V and 2 bases from J, the gap between germline ends came to 7 bases. The CDR3 here is CASSLATPNYGYTF. DNA of the CDR3: TGTGCCAGCAGCTTAGCTACGCCCAACTATGGCTACACCTTC.

The chain carries TRBV28 and TRBJ2-7; D perhaps matches TRBD2 (5 bases). Germline CDR1 is MDHEN and CDR2 is SYDVKM. The CDR3 has 12 residues. The V gene lost 8 bases and the J gene lost 7 bases, with 15 bases spanning the gap. CDR3 coding DNA: TGTGCCAGCCGATCCGCCGGACTTGAGCAGTACTTC. Translated: CASRSAGLEQYF. The whole variable domain, filled in from reference TRBV28 and TRBJ2-7, reads DVKVTQSSRYLVKRTGEKVFLECVQDMDHENMFWYRQDPGLGLRLIYFSYDVKMKEKGDIPEGYSVSREKKERFSLILESASTNQTSMYLCASRSAGLEQYFGPGTRLTVT.

This clone was found once. The V and J genes are TRBV27 and TRBJ2-1, with TRBD2 matching 12 bases. CDR1 is MNHEY and CDR2 is SMNVEV in the germline V gene (reference sequence). This CDR3 spans 16 amino acids. Germline trimming cut 3 bases from V and 12 bases from J; bases unmatched to any gene: 12. CDR3 region: CASSFAASGRARGQFF. The CDR3 DNA sequence: TGTGCCAGCAGTTTCGCCGCTAGCGGGAGGGCCCGCGGGCAGTTCTTC.

The rearrangement joins TRBV27 to TRBJ2-3, with 11 nucleotides matching TRBD2. The J segment lost 4 bases and the V segment lost 0 bases, leaving 0 bases of the junction unmatched. This CDR3 has 15 amino acids. Germline V gene sequence: CDR1 MNHEY, CDR2 SMNVEV (reference sequence). CDR3 residues: CASSLSSGGADTQYF. As DNA, the CDR3 is TGTGCCAGCAGTTTATCTAGCGGGGGGGCAGATACGCAGTATTTT.

The chain joins TRBV6-6 to TRBJ1-4; 9 positions match TRBD1. With V trimmed by 6 bases and J by 8 bases, 7 bases remained unmatched. Germline values: CDR1 MNHNY, CDR2 SVGAGI (reference sequence). CDR3 length: 14 residues. CDR3 DNA sequence: TGTGCCAGCAGGGGGGGACAGGGAGGGGAAAAACTGTTTTTT. It codes for CASRGGQGGEKLFF.

This chain connects TRBV5-1 to TRBJ2-2; D perhaps matches TRBD2 (6 bases). This CDR3 spans 15 amino acids. CDR1 and CDR2 from the germline V gene are SGHRS and YFSETQ. Trimming took off 5 bases at V and 0 bases at J, with 11 bases between the two ends. CDR3 region: CASRRAGTNTGELFF. CDR3 nucleotides: TGCGCCAGCAGGAGGGCGGGGACGAACACCGGGGAGCTGTTTTTT. Full variable domain (rest looked up from reference TRBV5-1 and TRBJ2-2): KAGVTQTPRYLIKTRGQQVTLSCSPISGHRSVSWYQQTPGQGLQFLFEYFSETQRNKGNFPGRFSGRQFSNSRSEMNVSTLELGDSALYLCASRRAGTNTGELFFGEGSRLTVL.

V and J are TRBV11-3 and TRBJ2-7, with 11 bases aligning to TRBD2. Per the germline V gene, CDR1 is SGHNT and CDR2 is YENEEA. This CDR3 has 17 residues. V gave up 1 base and J gave up 2 bases; unmatched junction bases: 7. The CDR3 DNA reads TGTGCCAGCAGCTTAGGACTAGCGGGGAGGACCACCTACGAGCAGTACTTC. Translated, it gives CASSLGLAGRTTYEQYF.

V is TRBV4-3 and J is TRBJ1-1; possibly TRBD1 for D (5 bases). The V gene's germline CDR1 is LGHNA and CDR2 YSLEER. The CDR3 totals 11 residues. Trimming cost V 1 base and J 8 bases, with 5 bases left between them. The CDR3 spells CASSQGGEAFF. The CDR3 DNA reads TGCGCCAGCAGCCAAGGGGGGGAAGCTTTCTTT.

The chain uses TRBV19 and TRBJ2-3, with a weak D call TRBD2 (5 bases). The CDR3 consists of 14 residues. Germline CDR1 and CDR2: LNHDA and SQIVND (reference sequence). For the CDR3, the DNA is TGTGCAGCGCGCGCGGGTCTCAGCACAGATACGCAGTATTTT. It specifies CAARAGLSTDTQYF.

CDR3 sequence (DNA): TGTGCCAGCAGTGCTCAACCAGGGGGGAGGGATGAGCAGTTCTTC. The encoded protein is CASSAQPGGRDEQFF. The chain recombines TRBV25-1 with TRBJ2-1, with D perhaps TRBD1 or TRBD2 (7 bases each). Germline V CDR1 and CDR2: MGHDK, SYGVNS. This CDR3 is built from 15 residues. The V end lost 4 bases, the J end lost 8 bases, and 18 bases lay between the germline ends.

This sequence joins TRBV6-1 and TRBJ1-3; 7 bases match TRBD1. Per the germline V gene, CDR1 is MNHNS and CDR2 is SASEGT. J gave up 4 bases and V 6 bases, and 6 bases lay outside the gene matches. CDR3 length: 14 amino acids. DNA of the CDR3: TGTGCCAGCAGCAGACAGGGTTTCGGAAACACCATATATTTT. Its protein product is CASSRQGFGNTIYF.

The rearrangement links TRBV10-2 to TRBJ2-3; 7 positions agree with TRBD1. Germline V gene sequence: CDR1 WSHSY, CDR2 SAAADI. Trimming removed 8 bases from V and 4 bases from J; junction bases left unmatched: 9. This CDR3 spans 14 amino acids. The CDR3 reads CASFDRVYSDTQYF. DNA of the CDR3: TGCGCCAGCTTCGACAGGGTATATTCAGATACGCAGTATTTT.

CDR3 sequence (DNA): TGCGCCAGCAGCTTGACAGCGGCTGCTGAAGCTTTCTTT. Translated: CASSLTAAAEAFF. The gene calls are TRBV5-1 and TRBJ1-1; D gene unclear. CDR1 and CDR2 (germline): SGHRS, YFSETQ. The CDR3 spans 13 residues. V dropped 1 base and J dropped 6 bases, with 10 bases sitting between them. Using reference TRBV5-1 and TRBJ1-1 for the parts outside the CDR3, the full variable domain is KAGVTQTPRYLIKTRGQQVTLSCSPISGHRSVSWYQQTPGQGLQFLFEYFSETQRNKGNFPGRFSGRQFSNSRSEMNVSTLELGDSALYLCASSLTAAAEAFFGQGTRLTVV.

This clone rates as medium-sized. CDR3 sequence (DNA): TGTGCCAGCAGCCACCCTCTGGGCACCACCTACGAGCAGTACTTC. Its protein product is CASSHPLGTTYEQYF. The chain has TRBV7-8 and TRBJ2-7; D is ambiguous. Germline V CDR1 and CDR2: SGHVS, FQNEAQ. This CDR3 comprises 15 residues. The V gene lost 5 bases and the J gene lost 2 bases, with 16 bases spanning the gap.

This clone was observed a single time. This chain connects TRBV6-5 to TRBJ1-2; D gene ambiguous. The CDR3 runs 16 residues. CDR1 is MNHEY and CDR2 is SVGAGI in the germline V gene. Trimming removed 0 bases at V and 4 bases at J, with 15 bases between. The CDR3 sequence: CASSYSESGSAYGYTF. The CDR3 bases are TGTGCCAGCAGTTACTCCGAGTCTGGATCAGCCTATGGCTACACCTTC.